What follows are 32 T cell receptor beta chains derived from one specimen sequenced in a study of blood T cell repertoires in COVID-19. TCRdb's table, derived via immunoSEQ multiplex PCR, lists solely in-frame clones and lacks some. The sample holds more than 200,000 clones, roughly 80% seen once. Sequenced material: peripheral blood. The source is a woman aged 65 to 85 with active or convalescent COVID-19.

The CDR3 bases are TGTGCCAGCAGCTTGGGCCTACAGAGTCCGGGAAACACCATATATTTT. Amino acids: CASSLGLQSPGNTIYF. The chain recombines TRBV7-2 with TRBJ1-3; D is unclear. CDR1 SGHTA and CDR2 FQGNSA come from the germline V gene. V shed 3 bases and J shed 4 bases, with 16 bases lying between them. The CDR3 loop spans 16 amino acids.

The chain is built from TRBV29-1 and TRBJ2-7; 12 positions match TRBD1. This CDR3 has 13 amino acids. Germline V gene data show CDR1 as SQVTM and CDR2 as ANQGSEA. The J segment lost 6 bases and the V segment lost 2 bases, leaving 2 bases of the junction unmatched. CDR3 nucleotides: TGCAGCGTTGAAAGGGACAGGGGGCGCGAGCAGTACTTC. It yields the protein CSVERDRGREQYF.

The chain links TRBV7-6 to TRBJ2-5, with 8 nucleotides matching TRBD2. V gave up 5 bases and J gave up 5 bases; unmatched junction bases: 10. In germline, CDR1 is SGHVS, CDR2 FNYEAQ. This CDR3 region has 15 residues. CDR3 loop: CASSRSTSGSETQYF. CDR3 in DNA: TGTGCCAGCAGCCGATCGACCAGCGGGAGTGAGACCCAGTACTTC. Based on the CDR3 plus reference TRBV7-6 and TRBJ2-5, the full variable domain is GAGVSQSPRYKVTKRGQDVALRCDPISGHVSLYWYRQALGQGPEFLTYFNYEAQQDKSGLPNDRFSAERPEGSISTLTIQRTEQRDSAMYRCASSRSTSGSETQYFGPGTRLLVL.

The CDR3 spells CASSLSLITGELFF. The CDR3 DNA follows: TGTGCCAGCAGCTTAAGCTTGATCACCGGGGAGCTGTTTTTT. V is TRBV11-2 and J is TRBJ2-2; no clear D gene. The CDR3 has 14 amino acids. V was pared by 2 bases and J by 4 bases, with 8 bases between. CDR1 is SGHAT and CDR2 is FQNNGV in the germline V gene.

The chain combines TRBV3-1 (or the pseudogene TRBV3-2) with TRBJ1-2, with 7 bases identical to TRBD1. CDR1 and CDR2 (germline): LGHDT, YNNKEL (reference sequence). V lost 3 bases, J lost 1 base, and 5 bases stayed unmatched. This CDR3 spans 15 amino acids. The CDR3 spells CASSHRQGFNYGYTF. The CDR3 nucleotides read TGTGCCAGCAGCCACCGACAGGGATTTAACTATGGCTACACCTTC.

The rearrangement joins TRBV19 to TRBJ1-4, with 7 bases identical to TRBD1. Per the germline V gene, CDR1 is LNHDA and CDR2 is SQIVND (reference sequence). The length of the CDR3 is 15 residues. J gave up 1 base and V 5 bases, and 4 bases lay outside the gene matches. CDR3 sequence (DNA): TGTGCCAGTAGTCCCTGGACAGGAACTAATGAAAAACTGTTTTTT. Translating it yields CASSPWTGTNEKLFF.

The rearrangement uses TRBV6-4 and TRBJ1-5; D perhaps matches TRBD1 (5 bases). CDR3 length equals 12 residues. The ends were cut back, 5 bases at V and 4 bases at J, with 6 bases in the middle. Germline assignment: CDR1 MRHNA and CDR2 SNTAGT. This chain's CDR3 is CASSPGNQPQHF. Here the CDR3 DNA reads TGTGCCAGCAGTCCAGGGAATCAGCCCCAGCATTTT.

The chain employs TRBV11-2 and TRBJ2-3; 9 bases fit TRBD2. Germline V gene data show CDR1 as SGHAT and CDR2 as FQNNGV. V dropped 0 bases and J dropped 5; count of bases not matched to a gene: 0. The CDR3 consists of 14 residues. The CDR3 DNA sequence: TGTGCCAGCAGCTTAGAACTAGCGGGAGATACGCAGTATTTT. Its translation: CASSLELAGDTQYF.

This clone has a handful of counts. This chain joins TRBV7-2 and TRBJ1-6, with D tentatively TRBD1 (6 bases). Trimming shortened V by 3 bases and J by 2 bases, and 11 bases separated the two germline ends. The germline V gene has CDR1 SGHTA and CDR2 FQGNSA. This CDR3 contains 16 residues. The CDR3, as DNA: TGTGCCAGCAGCTTTTTCCGACAGGCCTATAATTCACCCCTCCACTTT. Its translation is CASSFFRQAYNSPLHF.

This clone was observed a few times. J is TRBJ2-1 and V is TRBV9; TRBD1 agrees at 7 bases. Germline values: CDR1 SGDLS, CDR2 YYNGEE. This CDR3 spans 14 amino acids. The J segment lost 8 bases and the V segment lost 4 bases, leaving 9 bases of the junction unmatched. CDR3 DNA: TGTGCCAGCAGCCCCCGAGGGACAGCATATGAGCAGTTCTTC. Protein product: CASSPRGTAYEQFF.

This clone was recorded a few times. The chain is built from TRBV10-1 and TRBJ2-5, with unresolved D. The V and J ends lost 2 bases and 9 bases respectively, with 10 bases between them. Per the germline V gene, CDR1 is WNHNN and CDR2 is SYGVQD (reference sequence). This CDR3 contains 12 residues. The CDR3 bases are TGCGCCAGCAGTGAGCCCCTGAGCCCCCAGTACTTC. Translating it yields CASSEPLSPQYF.

The chain couples TRBV5-1 to TRBJ2-3; TRBD2 matches 9 bases. The CDR3 runs to 14 residues. V lost 8 bases to trimming and J lost 3 bases; unmatched junction nucleotides: 7. The germline V gene encodes CDR1 SGHRS and CDR2 YFSETQ. The DNA for the CDR3 is TGCGCCAGTTACATGGGACTAGCAACAGATACGCAGTATTTT. This sequence encodes CASYMGLATDTQYF.

The chain joins TRBV15 to TRBJ2-6, with D unresolved. Trimming took 5 bases from V and 2 from J, leaving 16 bases between them. The CDR3 has 17 residues. The germline CDR1 and CDR2 sequences are LNHNV and YYDKDF (reference sequence). Here the CDR3 reads CATSPQEVQAGANVLTF. The DNA of the CDR3 is TGTGCCACCAGCCCCCAGGAAGTGCAGGCTGGGGCCAACGTCCTGACTTTC.

The J gene is TRBJ2-7, the V gene TRBV28, with 7 bases matching TRBD1. Germline CDR1 reads MDHEN; CDR2 reads SYDVKM. J gave up 6 bases and V 5 bases, and 4 bases lay outside the gene matches. The CDR3 runs 12 residues. For the CDR3, the DNA is TGTGCCAGCAGTGGTTACAGGGGCGAGCAGTACTTC. This translates into CASSGYRGEQYF.

The chain uses TRBV2 and TRBJ2-6; TRBD1 matches at 10 bases. Germline loops: CDR1 SNHLY, CDR2 FYNNEI. The CDR3 runs 16 residues. The junction had 2 bases not matched to a gene; V was cut back by 6 bases and J by 0 bases. The CDR3 DNA reads as TGTGCCAGCAGCGGGACAGGGGACTCTGGGGCCAACGTCCTGACTTTC. It is translated as CASSGTGDSGANVLTF.

The chain uses TRBV11-3 and TRBJ2-3, with D perhaps TRBD1 (5 bases). The CDR3 is made up of 16 amino acids. V dropped 1 base and J dropped 2 bases, with 13 bases sitting between them. Germline assignment: CDR1 SGHNT and CDR2 YENEEA. CDR3 bases: TGTGCCAGCAGCTTAGGGGGCCTAGAGTACACAGATACGCAGTATTTT. The encoded protein is CASSLGGLEYTDTQYF.

Details on this clone: At one boundary the junction diverges from the germline segment, which might be a read error. This chain joins TRBV5-4 and TRBJ2-7; TRBD2 aligns across 14 bases. CDR1 is SGHNT, CDR2 YYREEE, per germline (reference sequence). The CDR3 covers 14 residues. Here the CDR3 DNA reads TGTGCCAGCAGCTTGGCCGGGACTAGCGGGGGACTTGGCTTC. Protein: CASSLAGTSGGLGF.

The V gene is TRBV18, the J gene TRBJ2-1; D unclear. This CDR3 has 13 residues. Germline CDR1 KGHSH, CDR2 LQKENI. The ends were cut back, 2 bases at V and 6 bases at J, with 8 bases in the middle. The CDR3 DNA follows: TGTGCCAGCTCACCAGGGCTACGCAATGAGCAGTTCTTC. Translating it yields CASSPGLRNEQFF.

This clone was seen just once. CDR3 sequence (DNA): TGTGCCAGCAGTCCCCCCGTGGGAGACTACGAGCAGTACTTC. Translation: CASSPPVGDYEQYF. The gene calls are TRBV28 and TRBJ2-7, with D tentatively TRBD2 (5 bases). Per the germline V gene, CDR1 is MDHEN and CDR2 is SYDVKM. The V gene lost 5 bases and the J gene lost 3 bases, with 14 bases spanning the gap. CDR3 length: 14 amino acids. Looking up the rest from reference TRBV28 and TRBJ2-7 gives the full variable domain: DVKVTQSSRYLVKRTGEKVFLECVQDMDHENMFWYRQDPGLGLRLIYFSYDVKMKEKGDIPEGYSVSREKKERFSLILESASTNQTSMYLCASSPPVGDYEQYFGPGTRLTVT.

The CDR3 nucleotides are TGCAGTGCTAGTAAGGCGGGGGGCACCGGGGAGCTGTTTTTT. Protein sequence: CSASKAGGTGELFF. V and J are TRBV20-1 and TRBJ2-2; the match to TRBD2 covers 8 bases. The V gene's germline CDR1 is DFQATT and CDR2 SNEGSKA (reference sequence). The CDR3 length is 14 residues. V lost 3 bases and J lost 4; bases outside the gene matches: 4.

The table lists this clone with a count of one. The chain is built from TRBV7-9 and TRBJ1-2; a weak D match, TRBD1 (5 bases). Trimming left V 3 bases short and J 4 bases short, with 9 bases between. Per germline, CDR1 SEHNR and CDR2 FQNEAQ (reference sequence). The CDR3 length is 13 residues. In nucleotides, the CDR3 is TGTGCCAGCAGCTTCGACAGTTCCTATGGCTACACCTTC. Translation gives CASSFDSSYGYTF.

In its sample, this clone was seen a few times. V and J are TRBV11-2 and TRBJ1-4, with no clear D. Germline V lookup: CDR1 SGHAT, CDR2 FQNNGV. The germline V and J ends were trimmed by 2 bases and 10 bases, with 8 bases remaining between them. The CDR3 is 12 amino acids. Here the CDR3 DNA reads TGTGCCAGCAGCTTAATCGAGGGAAAACTGTTTTTT. Translation gives CASSLIEGKLFF.

The chain is built from TRBV7-7 and TRBJ2-3; 7 bases map to TRBD2. Germline V CDR1 and CDR2: SSHAT, FNYEAQ (reference sequence). With V trimmed by 11 bases and J by 5 bases, 16 bases remained unmatched. The CDR3 sequence is 15 residues long. The CDR3 is CAAQRDGGEGDTQYF. In DNA form, the CDR3 reads TGTGCCGCTCAACGTGATGGGGGGGAGGGAGATACGCAGTATTTT. Supplemented by reference TRBV7-7 and TRBJ2-3, the full variable domain reads GAGVSQSPRYKVTKRGQDVTLRCDPISSHATLYWYQQALGQGPEFLTYFNYEAQPDKSGLPSDRFSAERPEGSISTLTIQRTEQRDSAMYRCAAQRDGGEGDTQYFGPGTRLTVL.

The rearrangement links TRBV30 to TRBJ1-4, with D hard to call. Trimming left V 0 bases short and J 2 bases short, with 10 bases between. The germline gives CDR1 GTSNPN, CDR2 SVGIG (reference sequence). This CDR3 contains 15 residues. CDR3 DNA sequence: TGTGCCTGGAGTGTACAGACAACCACTAATGAAAAACTGTTTTTT. It codes for CAWSVQTTTNEKLFF.

Regarding this clone: Other DNA sequences of this sample code for an identical CDR3. The chain recombines TRBV6-1 with TRBJ2-7; D remains unclear. The ends were cut back, 3 bases at V and 0 bases at J, with 3 bases in the middle. The CDR3 has 12 amino acids. Germline V CDR1 and CDR2: MNHNS, SASEGT. The CDR3 protein is CASSDNSYEQYF. The DNA of the CDR3 is TGTGCCAGCAGTGATAACTCCTACGAGCAGTACTTC.

The chain joins TRBV28 to TRBJ2-6; a possible D gene is TRBD2 (5 bases). V was shortened by 7 bases and J by 0 bases, with 13 bases between the two germline ends. Germline V gene data show CDR1 as MDHEN and CDR2 as SYDVKM. The CDR3 totals 16 residues. Here the CDR3 DNA reads TGTGCCAGCACCAGGTCTACTAGCTCTGGGGCCAACGTCCTGACTTTC. Protein sequence: CASTRSTSSGANVLTF. The full variable domain, in which reference TRBV28 and TRBJ2-6 provide the parts outside the CDR3, is DVKVTQSSRYLVKRTGEKVFLECVQDMDHENMFWYRQDPGLGLRLIYFSYDVKMKEKGDIPEGYSVSREKKERFSLILESASTNQTSMYLCASTRSTSSGANVLTFGAGSRLTVL.

The chain recombines TRBV3-1 (or the pseudogene TRBV3-2) with TRBJ1-2, with 7 bases lining up with TRBD1. With V trimmed by 5 bases and J by 0 bases, 9 bases remained unmatched. The CDR3 consists of 16 residues. Germline CDR1 reads LGHDT; CDR2 reads YNNKEL (reference sequence). CDR3 loop: CASSSGQAGANYGYTF. In DNA, the CDR3 is TGTGCCAGCAGCTCCGGACAGGCTGGGGCTAACTATGGCTACACCTTC.

The CDR3 is CATEPSGANTGELFF. The CDR3 DNA reads TGTGCCACCGAACCTAGCGGGGCGAACACCGGGGAGCTGTTTTTT. The V call is TRBV10-3, the J call TRBJ2-2, with 9 bases lining up with TRBD2. The CDR3 spans 15 residues. V shed 10 bases and J 0 bases; nucleotides not matched to a gene: 6. In germline, CDR1 is ENHRY, CDR2 SYGVKD.

The chain couples TRBV3-1 (or the pseudogene TRBV3-2) to TRBJ1-3, with D maybe TRBD1 (6 bases). Trimming pared 4 bases from V and 0 bases from J, leaving 16 bases between. Per the germline V gene, CDR1 is LGHDT and CDR2 is YNNKEL (reference sequence). The CDR3 covers 17 residues. The CDR3 DNA sequence: TGTGCCAGCAGCCCCGGAGGCCCAGGGGCCTCTGGAAACACCATATATTTT. This sequence encodes CASSPGGPGASGNTIYF.

V is TRBV7-9 and J is TRBJ1-1; D ambiguous. The CDR3 runs 14 residues. Deletions cut 2 bases from V and 3 bases from J, with 10 bases between. Germline V lookup: CDR1 SEHNR, CDR2 FQNEAQ (reference sequence). The chain's CDR3 is CASSLQLGDTEAFF. CDR3 DNA sequence: TGTGCCAGCAGCTTACAATTAGGAGACACTGAAGCTTTCTTT.

This chain joins TRBV28 and TRBJ1-1; D not certain. Germline V gene sequence: CDR1 MDHEN, CDR2 SYDVKM. The CDR3 runs 11 residues. V was cut by 7 bases and J by 2 bases, with 5 bases left in between. DNA of the CDR3: TGTGCCAGCACCGTAAACACTGAAGCTTTCTTT. Its protein product is CASTVNTEAFF.

The V call is TRBV6-5, the J call TRBJ1-1; 9 nucleotides match TRBD1. This CDR3 is 15 amino acids long. Germline lookup yields CDR1 MNHEY and CDR2 SVGAGI. The V and J ends lost 6 bases and 3 bases, in that order; junction bases with no gene match: 8. This CDR3 reads CASRDGTGKDTEAFF. The CDR3 DNA reads TGTGCCAGCAGGGATGGGACAGGGAAGGACACTGAAGCTTTCTTT.